One T cell receptor beta chain is described in this entry. The table lists this clonotype with many counts. Its antigen target is currently unknown. The sample holds no much larger clone one base away, and base qualities are not on file. All patients had node-negative disease on CT and PET/CT, and none had a history of other malignancies or prior chemotherapy or radiotherapy. At each of two time points, about 6 milliliters of peripheral venous blood were collected into EDTA tubes. Ficoll-Paque Plus density-gradient centrifugation was used to isolate PBMCs. Right after collection, samples were kept at -80 degrees C until analysis. The data were obtained in a study of prognosis after radiotherapy for stage I lung cancer (dated by TCRdb to the early 2020s). Study-level background: Between April 2018 and January 2019, around 19 stage I NSCLC patients were enrolled in Nanjing, China. Approximately 15 cases involved newly diagnosed primary stage I lung tumors, and roughly 5 involved oligometastatic NSCLC subsequent to surgical resection of the primary tumor. Squamous cell carcinoma histology was identified in 6 or 7 patients, and adenocarcinoma histology was identified in some 11 patients. SBRT was not combined with any concurrent therapy in any patient. Every patient was regarded as medically inoperable, because of comorbidities in eleven to twelve cases and refusal of surgery in more than 5 cases. Distant metastases were developed by four of the 19 patients after SBRT, at a median of about seven months, whereas no significant progression was observed in the other 15 patients. For each of the approximately 19 patients, one blood sample was taken before SBRT and one after, so the study sequenced approximately 38 samples in total. Image-guided IMRT or VMAT was used to deliver SBRT in 3 to 5 fractions at a biologically effective dose of at least 100 Gy. This study profiled peripheral blood TCR beta repertoires from stage I NSCLC patients before and after stereotactic body radiotherapy and linked the repertoires to distant failure. The cohort was made up of some 12 men and a handful of women, with a median age of around 70 years and an age range of about 50 to 95 years.

V loses 7 bases at its end and J loses 7 bases; junction bases beyond the gene matches: 12. Counted from cysteine to phenylalanine, this CDR3 has 15 amino acids. The read is trimmed to its CDR3 DNA, 45 bases read in frame from base 1. From the germline V gene (reference sequence), CDR1 is LNHDA and CDR2 is SQIVND. Overall study results and their limits: All reported P values were unadjusted for multiple comparisons. No determination of tumor specificity was made for expanded TCR clones. After SBRT, the count of unique TCR clones dropped from a median of about 10,000 beforehand to about 7,200 afterward (Wilcoxon paired P=0.011). The study was limited by the small cohort and short follow-up, and independent validation of the study findings is required. Post-SBRT Shannon entropy and its change from baseline were lower in patients who developed distant metastases; baseline Shannon entropy was not associated with metastases. Differences in TRBV and TRBJ usage frequencies by metastasis status were reportedly observed in two V genes at baseline and in fewer than 10 V and two J genes after SBRT.

Two rounds of multiplex PCR on genomic DNA were used to amplify the TCR beta CDR3 region. The first PCR round used primers specific to each TRBV and TRBJ gene, with sequences filed in Chinese patent CN105087789A. Universal primers were used in the second PCR round. The Roche High Pure PCR Template Preparation Kit was used to extract genomic DNA from the frozen PBMCs. Libraries were sequenced paired-end with 151 bp reads on an Illumina HiSeq 3000. The original methods were these. CutAdapt was used to remove raw reads lacking the multiplex PCR primer sequences. Using PEAR, the high-quality paired reads were merged into contigs. TRB V, D and J gene segments were assigned to each contig with MiXCR by alignment to reference sequences. CDR3 sequences were clustered by base quality and sequence similarity to remove sequencing errors. Diversity was measured as Shannon entropy normalized by the natural log of productive TCR sequence number. Clonality was computed as one minus the ratio of Shannon entropy to the natural log of the number of unique clonotypes. The Youden index of ROC curves was used to select progression-free survival cut-offs for repertoire metrics, and analyses were performed in R 3.5.3. TCRdb reanalyzed the raw reads on its own, using fastp at Q25 for trimming and MiXCR for clone calling, and kept in-frame beta chains. CDR3 protein sequences are deduplicated, and each keeps its most common genes and DNA. TCRdb, not the authors, supplied the V and J calls. This sample has fewer than 40,000 distinct CDR3 sequences in its table, and less than 40% of those were observed once. In total, the top ten clones hold approximately 15% of the sample.

The input for sequencing was PBMCs, taken before or after stereotactic body radiation therapy (not recorded which). This sequence was found in a donor over 45 with non-small cell lung cancer. The chain joins TRBV19 to TRBJ2-2; the junction holds 7 bases that match TRBD2. The CDR3 is CASTRGEGPVGELFF. The DNA is as follows: TGTGCCAGTACCCGGGGGGAGGGCCCAGTCGGGGAGCTGTTTTTT.